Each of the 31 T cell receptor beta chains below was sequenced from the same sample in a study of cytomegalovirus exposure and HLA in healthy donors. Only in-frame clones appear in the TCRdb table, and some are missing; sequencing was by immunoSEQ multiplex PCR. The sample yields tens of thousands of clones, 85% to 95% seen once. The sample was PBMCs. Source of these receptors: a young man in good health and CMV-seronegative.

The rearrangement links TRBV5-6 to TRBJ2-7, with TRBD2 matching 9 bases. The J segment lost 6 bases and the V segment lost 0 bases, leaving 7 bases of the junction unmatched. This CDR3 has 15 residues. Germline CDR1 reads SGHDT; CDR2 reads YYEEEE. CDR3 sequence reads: CASSLASGIGGEQYF. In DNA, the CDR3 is TGTGCCAGCAGCTTGGCTAGCGGGATCGGGGGCGAGCAGTACTTC.

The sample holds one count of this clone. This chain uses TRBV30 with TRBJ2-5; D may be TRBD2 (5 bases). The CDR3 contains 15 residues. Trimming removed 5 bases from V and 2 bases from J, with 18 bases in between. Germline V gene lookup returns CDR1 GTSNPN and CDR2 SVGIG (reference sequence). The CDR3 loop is CAWSQASKKQETQYF. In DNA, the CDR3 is TGTGCCTGGTCGCAGGCTAGCAAGAAACAAGAGACCCAGTACTTC.

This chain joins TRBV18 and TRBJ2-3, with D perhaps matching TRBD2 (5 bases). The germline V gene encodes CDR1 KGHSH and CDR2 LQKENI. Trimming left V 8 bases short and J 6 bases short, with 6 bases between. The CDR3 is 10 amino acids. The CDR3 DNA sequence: TGTGCCAGCCGAGGGGATACGCAGTATTTT. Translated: CASRGDTQYF.

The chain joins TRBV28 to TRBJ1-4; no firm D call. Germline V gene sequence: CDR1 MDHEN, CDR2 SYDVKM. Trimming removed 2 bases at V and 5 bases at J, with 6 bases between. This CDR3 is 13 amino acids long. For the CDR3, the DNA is TGTGCCAGCAGTTTAATGGAGAATGAAAAACTGTTTTTT. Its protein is CASSLMENEKLFF.

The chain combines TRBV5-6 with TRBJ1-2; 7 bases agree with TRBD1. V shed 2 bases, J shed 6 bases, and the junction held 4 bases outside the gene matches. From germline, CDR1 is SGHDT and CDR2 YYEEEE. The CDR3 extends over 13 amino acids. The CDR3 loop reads CASSFLGTDGYTF. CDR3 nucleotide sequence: TGTGCCAGCAGCTTCCTTGGGACAGATGGCTACACCTTC.

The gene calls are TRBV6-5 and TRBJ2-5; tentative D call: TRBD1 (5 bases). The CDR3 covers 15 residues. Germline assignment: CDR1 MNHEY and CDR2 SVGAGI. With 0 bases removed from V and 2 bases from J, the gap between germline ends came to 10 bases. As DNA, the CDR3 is TGTGCCAGCAGTTACTCGATGACAGAACAAGAGACCCAGTACTTC. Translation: CASSYSMTEQETQYF.

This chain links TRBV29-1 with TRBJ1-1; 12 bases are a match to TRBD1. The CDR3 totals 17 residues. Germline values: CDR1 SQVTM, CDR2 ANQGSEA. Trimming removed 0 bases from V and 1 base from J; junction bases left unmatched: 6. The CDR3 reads CSVEDRGTGGRNTEAFF. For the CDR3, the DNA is TGCAGCGTTGAAGATCGCGGGACAGGGGGCCGGAACACTGAAGCTTTCTTT.

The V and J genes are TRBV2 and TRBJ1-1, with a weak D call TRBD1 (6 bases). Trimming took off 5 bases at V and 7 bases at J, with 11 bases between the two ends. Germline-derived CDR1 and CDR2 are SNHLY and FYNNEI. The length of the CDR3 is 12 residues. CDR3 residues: CASSRGTFEAFF. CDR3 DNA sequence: TGTGCCAGCAGTCGAGGGACATTTGAAGCTTTCTTT.

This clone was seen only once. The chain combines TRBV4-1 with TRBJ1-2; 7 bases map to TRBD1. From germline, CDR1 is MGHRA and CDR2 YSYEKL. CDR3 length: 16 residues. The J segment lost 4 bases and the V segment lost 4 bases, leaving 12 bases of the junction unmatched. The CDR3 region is CASSRGMTGIGYGYTF. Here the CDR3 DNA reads TGCGCCAGCAGCCGCGGGATGACAGGGATTGGCTATGGCTACACCTTC.

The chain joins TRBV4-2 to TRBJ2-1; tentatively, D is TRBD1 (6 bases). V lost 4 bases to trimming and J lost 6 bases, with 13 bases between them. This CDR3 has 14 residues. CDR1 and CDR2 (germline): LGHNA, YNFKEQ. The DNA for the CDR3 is TGTGCCAGCAGCCCGTACAGGGAAGGCAATGAGCAGTTCTTC. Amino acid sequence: CASSPYREGNEQFF.

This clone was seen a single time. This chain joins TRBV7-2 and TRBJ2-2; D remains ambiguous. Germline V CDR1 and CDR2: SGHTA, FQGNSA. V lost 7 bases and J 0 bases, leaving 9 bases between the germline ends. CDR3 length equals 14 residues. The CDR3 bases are TGTGCCAGCATGGCGCAGGCGAACACCGGGGAGCTGTTTTTT. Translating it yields CASMAQANTGELFF.

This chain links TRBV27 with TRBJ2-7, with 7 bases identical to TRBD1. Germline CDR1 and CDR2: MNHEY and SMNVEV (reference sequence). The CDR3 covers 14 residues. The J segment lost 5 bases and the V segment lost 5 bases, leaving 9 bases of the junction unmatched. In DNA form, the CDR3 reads TGTGCCAGCAGTATGACAGGGCTGAGCCACGAGCAGTACTTC. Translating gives CASSMTGLSHEQYF.

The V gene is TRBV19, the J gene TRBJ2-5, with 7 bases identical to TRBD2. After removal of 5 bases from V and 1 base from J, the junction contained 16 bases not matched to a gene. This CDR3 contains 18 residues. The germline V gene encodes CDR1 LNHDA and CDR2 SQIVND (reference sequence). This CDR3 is CASSVRGFPGTTQETQYF. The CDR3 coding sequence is TGTGCCAGTAGTGTCCGGGGTTTCCCCGGGACTACCCAAGAGACCCAGTACTTC.

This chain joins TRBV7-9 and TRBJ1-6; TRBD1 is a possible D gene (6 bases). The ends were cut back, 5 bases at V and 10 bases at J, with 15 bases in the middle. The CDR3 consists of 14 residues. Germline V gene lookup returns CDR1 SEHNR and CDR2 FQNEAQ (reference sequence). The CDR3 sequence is CASSREGEGSPLHF. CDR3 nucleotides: TGTGCCAGCAGCCGGGAGGGGGAAGGCTCACCCCTCCACTTT.

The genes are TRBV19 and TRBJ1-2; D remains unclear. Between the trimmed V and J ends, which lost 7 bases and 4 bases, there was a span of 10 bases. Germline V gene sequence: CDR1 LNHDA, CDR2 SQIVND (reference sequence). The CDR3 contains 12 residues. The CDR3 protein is CASTHRGYGYTF. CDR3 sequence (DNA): TGTGCCAGTACCCACCGGGGCTATGGCTACACCTTC.

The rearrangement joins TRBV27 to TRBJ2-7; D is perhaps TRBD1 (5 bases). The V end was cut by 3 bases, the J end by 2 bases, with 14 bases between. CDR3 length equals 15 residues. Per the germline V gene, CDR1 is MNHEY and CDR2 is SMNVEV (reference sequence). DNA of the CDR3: TGTGCCAGCAGTTTGTCCGGGCAGGGCCCCTACGAGCAGTACTTC. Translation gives CASSLSGQGPYEQYF.

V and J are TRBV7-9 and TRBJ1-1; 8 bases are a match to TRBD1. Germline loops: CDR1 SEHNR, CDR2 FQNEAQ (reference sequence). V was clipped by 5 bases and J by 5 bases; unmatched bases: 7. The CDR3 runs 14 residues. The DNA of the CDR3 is TGTGCCAGCAGCCCACGTCAGGGGGCGACTGAAGCTTTCTTT. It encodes CASSPRQGATEAFF.

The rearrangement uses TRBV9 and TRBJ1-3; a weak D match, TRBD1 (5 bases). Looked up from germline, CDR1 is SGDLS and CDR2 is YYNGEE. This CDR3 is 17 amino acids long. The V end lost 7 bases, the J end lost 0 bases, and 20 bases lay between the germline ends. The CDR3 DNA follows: TGTGCCAGCGGCCTGAACTCAGAAGACAGCTCTGGAAACACCATATATTTT. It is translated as CASGLNSEDSSGNTIYF.

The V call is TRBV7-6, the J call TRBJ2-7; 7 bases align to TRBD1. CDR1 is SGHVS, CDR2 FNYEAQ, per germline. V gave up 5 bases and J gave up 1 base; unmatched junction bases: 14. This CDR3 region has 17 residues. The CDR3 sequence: CASSPTIEEGASYEQYF. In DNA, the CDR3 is TGTGCCAGCAGCCCAACCATCGAAGAGGGGGCATCCTACGAGCAGTACTTC.

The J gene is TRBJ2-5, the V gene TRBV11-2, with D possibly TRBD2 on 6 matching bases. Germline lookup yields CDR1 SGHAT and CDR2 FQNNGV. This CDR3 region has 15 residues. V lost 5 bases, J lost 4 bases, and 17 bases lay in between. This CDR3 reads CASSHYLGGRETQYF. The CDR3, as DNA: TGTGCCAGCAGCCACTACTTAGGAGGGAGAGAGACCCAGTACTTC.

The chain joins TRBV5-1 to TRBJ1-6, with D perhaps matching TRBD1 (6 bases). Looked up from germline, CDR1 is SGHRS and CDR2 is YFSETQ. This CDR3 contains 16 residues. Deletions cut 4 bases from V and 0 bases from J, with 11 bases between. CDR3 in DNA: TGCGCCAGCAGCGAGGACAGTAGCTCCTATAATTCACCCCTCCACTTT. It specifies CASSEDSSSYNSPLHF.

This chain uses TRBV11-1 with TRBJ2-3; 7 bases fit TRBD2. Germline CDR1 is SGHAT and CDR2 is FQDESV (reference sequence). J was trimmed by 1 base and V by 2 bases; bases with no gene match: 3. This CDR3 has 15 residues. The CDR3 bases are TGTGCCAGCAGCTTACGGGGGGACCGCACAGATACGCAGTATTTT. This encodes CASSLRGDRTDTQYF.

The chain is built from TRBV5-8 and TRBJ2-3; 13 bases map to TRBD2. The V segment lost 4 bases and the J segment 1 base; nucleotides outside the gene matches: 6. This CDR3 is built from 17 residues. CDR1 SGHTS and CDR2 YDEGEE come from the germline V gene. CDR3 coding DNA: TGTGCCAGCAGCACGGGACTAGCGGGAACCGGCACAGATACGCAGTATTTT. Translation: CASSTGLAGTGTDTQYF. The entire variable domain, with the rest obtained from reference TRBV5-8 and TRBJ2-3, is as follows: EAGVTQSPTHLIKTRGQQATLRCSPISGHTSVYWYQQALGLGLQFLLWYDEGEERNRGNFPPRFSGRQFPNYSSELNVNALELEDSALYLCASSTGLAGTGTDTQYFGPGTRLTVL.

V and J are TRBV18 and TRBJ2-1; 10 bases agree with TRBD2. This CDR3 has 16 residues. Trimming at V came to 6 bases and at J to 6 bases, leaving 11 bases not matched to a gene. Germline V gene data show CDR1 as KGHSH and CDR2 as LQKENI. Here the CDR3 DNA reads TGTGCCAGCTCCCAAGACCTAGCGGGAGTCGGCAATGAGCAGTTCTTC. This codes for CASSQDLAGVGNEQFF.

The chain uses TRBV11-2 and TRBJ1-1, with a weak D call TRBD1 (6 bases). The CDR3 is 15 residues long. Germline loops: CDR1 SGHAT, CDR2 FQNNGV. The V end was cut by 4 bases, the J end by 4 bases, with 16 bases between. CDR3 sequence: CASSSKGVRGTEAFF. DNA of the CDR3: TGTGCCAGCAGCTCTAAGGGGGTTAGAGGCACTGAAGCTTTCTTT.

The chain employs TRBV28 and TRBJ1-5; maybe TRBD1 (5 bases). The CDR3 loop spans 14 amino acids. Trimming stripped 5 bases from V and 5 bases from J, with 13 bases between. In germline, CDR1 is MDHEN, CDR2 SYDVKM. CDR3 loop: CASSLGGNYQPQHF. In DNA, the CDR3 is TGTGCCAGCAGTCTCGGGGGTAATTATCAGCCCCAGCATTTT.

The CDR3 protein is CSVVVWTRRNEQFF. DNA for the CDR3: TGCAGCGTTGTCGTCTGGACTAGACGGAATGAGCAGTTCTTC. This chain joins TRBV29-1 and TRBJ2-1, with TRBD2 matching 7 bases. The CDR3 sequence is 14 residues long. The J segment lost 7 bases and the V segment lost 4 bases, leaving 10 bases of the junction unmatched. The V gene's germline CDR1 is SQVTM and CDR2 ANQGSEA.

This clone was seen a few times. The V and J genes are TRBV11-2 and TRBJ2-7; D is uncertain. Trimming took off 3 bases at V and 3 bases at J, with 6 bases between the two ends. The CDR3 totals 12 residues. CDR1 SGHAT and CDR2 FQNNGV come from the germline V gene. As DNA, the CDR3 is TGTGCCAGCAGCTTCGTTAGCTACGAGCAGTACTTC. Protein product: CASSFVSYEQYF.

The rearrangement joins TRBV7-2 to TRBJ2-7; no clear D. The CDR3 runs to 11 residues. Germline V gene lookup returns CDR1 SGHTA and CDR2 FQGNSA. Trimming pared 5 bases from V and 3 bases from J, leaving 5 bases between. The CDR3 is CASSPHYEQYF. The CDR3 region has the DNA TGTGCCAGCAGCCCCCACTACGAGCAGTACTTC.

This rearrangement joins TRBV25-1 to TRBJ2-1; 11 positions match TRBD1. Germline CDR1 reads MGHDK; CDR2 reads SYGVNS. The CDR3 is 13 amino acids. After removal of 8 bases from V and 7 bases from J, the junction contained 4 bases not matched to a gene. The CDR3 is CASGGQGANEQFF. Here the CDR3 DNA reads TGTGCCAGCGGTGGACAGGGGGCGAATGAGCAGTTCTTC.

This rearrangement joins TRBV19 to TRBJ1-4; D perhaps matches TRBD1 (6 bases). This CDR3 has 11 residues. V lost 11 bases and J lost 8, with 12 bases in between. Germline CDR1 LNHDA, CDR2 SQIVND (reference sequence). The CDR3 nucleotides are TGTGCCGGGGGCGACTCGGAAAAACTGTTTTTT. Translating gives CAGGDSEKLFF.